Here is one T cell receptor beta chain with its context. Source study methods: By means of reference gene primer amplification, nucleated cell counts were estimated. Generated by immunoSEQ multiplex PCR, the TCRdb table keeps only in-frame clones and is missing some. V and J calls and clone size come straight from that table; D and trimming were deduced from the DNA. The sample includes more than 250,000 clones, roughly 83% of them seen just once. The data are from a study of blood T cell repertoires in COVID-19. Study overall: Sample material is recorded as cDNA or gDNA derived from T cells, B-cell-depleted T cells, or PBMCs.

The CDR3 runs 16 residues. Germline V lookup: CDR1 LGHNA, CDR2 YSLEER. V was cut by 2 bases and J by 4 bases, with 15 bases left in between. This receptor was obtained from a woman aged 45 to 65 with acute or convalescent COVID-19. The sample consisted of peripheral blood. The chain uses TRBV4-3 and TRBJ2-4; D is ambiguous. The CDR3 nucleotides are TGCGCCAGCAGCCAAACTTTTGGCGGAGCAAAAAACATTCAGTACTTC. It specifies CASSQTFGGAKNIQYF.